These 2 T cell receptor beta chains were all obtained from the same sample, sequenced in a study of blood T cell repertoires in COVID-19. This table comes from immunoSEQ multiplex PCR, and its TCRdb copy is limited to in-frame clones, with some not included. The table lists about 110,000 clones, approximately 90% of them singletons. The sample consisted of peripheral blood. These receptors were collected from a human donor in a cohort sampled during active COVID-19.

The gene calls are TRBV19 and TRBJ1-5; D uncertain. V was cut by 5 bases and J by 9 bases, with 14 bases left in between. This CDR3 region has 13 residues. Germline V gene sequence: CDR1 LNHDA, CDR2 SQIVND (reference sequence). The CDR3 sequence: CASSLSAVAPQHF. CDR3 in DNA: TGTGCCAGTAGTTTGTCCGCGGTCGCGCCCCAGCATTTT. Combining the CDR3 with reference TRBV19 and TRBJ1-5 gives the whole variable domain DGGITQSPKYLFRKEGQNVTLSCEQNLNHDAMYWYRQDPGQGLRLIYYSQIVNDFQKGDIAEGYSVSREKKESFPLTVTSAQKNPTAFYLCASSLSAVAPQHFGDGTRLSIL.

This chain uses TRBV24-1 with TRBJ2-5; 7 positions agree with TRBD1. CDR3 length equals 16 residues. Trimming cost V 0 bases and J 0 bases; bases outside gene matches: 3. Looked up from germline, CDR1 is KGHDR and CDR2 is SFDVKD. CDR3 nucleotides: TGTGCCACCAGTGATTTGCCCGACAGGGACCAAGAGACCCAGTACTTC. It encodes CATSDLPDRDQETQYF.